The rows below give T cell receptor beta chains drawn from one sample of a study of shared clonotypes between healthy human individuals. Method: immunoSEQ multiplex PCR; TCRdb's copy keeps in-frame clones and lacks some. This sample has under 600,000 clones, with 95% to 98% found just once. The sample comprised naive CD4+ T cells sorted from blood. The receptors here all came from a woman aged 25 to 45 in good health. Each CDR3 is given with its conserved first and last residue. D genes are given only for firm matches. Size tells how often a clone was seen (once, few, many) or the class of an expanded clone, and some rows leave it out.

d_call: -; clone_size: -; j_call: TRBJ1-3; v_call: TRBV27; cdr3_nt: TGTGCCAGCAGTACAACGGGACAAGGCAACACCATATATTTT; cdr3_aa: CASSTTGQGNTIYF
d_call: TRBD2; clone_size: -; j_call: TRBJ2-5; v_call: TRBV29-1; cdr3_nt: TGCAGCGTTGAGCGGCTAGCGGGACGAGGAAGGGAGACCCAGTACTTC; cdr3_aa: CSVERLAGRGRETQYF
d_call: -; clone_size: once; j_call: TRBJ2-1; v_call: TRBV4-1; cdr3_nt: TGCGCCAGCAGCCAAGGAGAAAGATTCGCCCAGAGCTCCTACAATGAGCAGTTCTTC; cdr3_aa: CASSQGERFAQSSYNEQFF
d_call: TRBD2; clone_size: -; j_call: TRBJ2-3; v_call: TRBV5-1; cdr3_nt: TGCGCCAGCAGCCCTGGACTAGCGGCTGGGGATACGCAGTATTTT; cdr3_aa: CASSPGLAAGDTQYF
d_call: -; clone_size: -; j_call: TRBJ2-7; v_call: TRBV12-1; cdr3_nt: TGTGCCAGAGACAGGGAGCCTTCGCGGGAGTGGTTCGAGTACTTC; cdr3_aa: CARDREPSREWFEYF
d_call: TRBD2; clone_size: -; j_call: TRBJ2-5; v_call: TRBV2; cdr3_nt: TGTGCCAGCAGTGAAAGGCTAGCGGGAGTGGAGACCCAGTACTTC; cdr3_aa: CASSERLAGVETQYF
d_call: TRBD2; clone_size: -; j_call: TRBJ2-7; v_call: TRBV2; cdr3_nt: TGTGCCAGCAGTGGACTAGCGGGAGTCGTGCAGTACTTC; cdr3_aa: CASSGLAGVVQYF
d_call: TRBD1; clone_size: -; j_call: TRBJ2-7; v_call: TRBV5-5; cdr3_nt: TGTGCCAGCAGTTTCGGGGACAGTTCCTCCTACGAGCAGTACTTC; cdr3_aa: CASSFGDSSSYEQYF
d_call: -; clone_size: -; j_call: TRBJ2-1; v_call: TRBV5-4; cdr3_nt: TGTGCCAGCAGCCATACAAACGACAATGAGCAGTTCTTC; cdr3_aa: CASSHTNDNEQFF
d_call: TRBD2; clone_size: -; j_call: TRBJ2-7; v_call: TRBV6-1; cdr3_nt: TGTGCCATCTCTCGCGGGAGAATGACCGCCGAGCAGTACTTC; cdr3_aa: CAISRGRMTAEQYF
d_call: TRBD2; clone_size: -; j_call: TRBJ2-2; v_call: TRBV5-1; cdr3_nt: TGCGCCAGCAGCTTGTCCTATAGCGGGAATACCGGGGAGCTGTTTTTT; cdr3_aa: CASSLSYSGNTGELFF
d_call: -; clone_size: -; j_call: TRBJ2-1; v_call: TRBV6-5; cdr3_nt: TGTGCCAGCAGTTACCTAAGAAACAATGAGCAGTTCTTC; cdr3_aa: CASSYLRNNEQFF
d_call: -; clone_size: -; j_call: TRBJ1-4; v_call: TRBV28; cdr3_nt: TGTGCCAGCAGTTCCGGACAAGCAACTAATGAAAAACTGTTTTTT; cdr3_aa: CASSSGQATNEKLFF
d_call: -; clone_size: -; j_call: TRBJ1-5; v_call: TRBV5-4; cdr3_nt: TGTGCCAGCAGCTTGGGGCAGGGTACAAATCAGCCCCAGCATTTT; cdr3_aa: CASSLGQGTNQPQHF
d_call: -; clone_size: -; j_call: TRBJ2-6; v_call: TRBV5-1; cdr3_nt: TGCGCCAGCGCCCTGGGACATTCGGACTCTGGGGCCAACGTCCTGACTTTC; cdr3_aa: CASALGHSDSGANVLTF
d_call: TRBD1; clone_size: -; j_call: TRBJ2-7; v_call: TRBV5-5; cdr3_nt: TGTGCCAGCAGCTTGTACGGGACAGACCACTACGAGCAGTACTTC; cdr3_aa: CASSLYGTDHYEQYF
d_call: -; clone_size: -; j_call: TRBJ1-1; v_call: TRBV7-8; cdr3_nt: TGTGCCAGCAGCTCGCAAAGGGACACTGAAGCTTTCTTT; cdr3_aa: CASSSQRDTEAFF
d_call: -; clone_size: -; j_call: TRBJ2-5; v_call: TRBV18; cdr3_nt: TGTGCCAGCTCACGGACGATTCAAGAGACCCAGTACTTC; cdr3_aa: CASSRTIQETQYF
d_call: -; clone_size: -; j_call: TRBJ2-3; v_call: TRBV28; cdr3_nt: TGTGCCAGCAGTTACTGGAATGTTCTCACAGATACGCAGTATTTT; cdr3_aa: CASSYWNVLTDTQYF
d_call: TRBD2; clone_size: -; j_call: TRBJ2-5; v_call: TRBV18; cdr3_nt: TGTGCCAGCTCACCATTGTTAGCGGGAGAGGAGACCCAGTACTTC; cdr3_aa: CASSPLLAGEETQYF
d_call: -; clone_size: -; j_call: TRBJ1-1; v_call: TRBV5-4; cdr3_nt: TGTGCCAGCAGCTTAATCACACTGAACACTGAAGCTTTCTTT; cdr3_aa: CASSLITLNTEAFF
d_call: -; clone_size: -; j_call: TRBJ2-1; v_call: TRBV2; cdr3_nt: TGTGCCAGCGCGATGTACAATGAGCAGTTCTTC; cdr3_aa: CASAMYNEQFF
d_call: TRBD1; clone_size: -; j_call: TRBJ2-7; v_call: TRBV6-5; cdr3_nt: TGTGCCAGCAGACGCGGACAGGGGGCACGTTACGAGCAGTACTTC; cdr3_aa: CASRRGQGARYEQYF
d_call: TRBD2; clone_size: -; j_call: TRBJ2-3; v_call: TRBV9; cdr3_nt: TGTGCCAGCAGCGTAGAGTTTCTAGCGGATTCTAGCACAGATACGCAGTATTTT; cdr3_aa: CASSVEFLADSSTDTQYF
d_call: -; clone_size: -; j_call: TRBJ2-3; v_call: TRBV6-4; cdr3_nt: TGTGCCAGCAGTGATCAGGGTTCAGATACGCAGTATTTT; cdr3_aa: CASSDQGSDTQYF